The rows below give T cell receptor beta chains drawn from one sample of a study of T cell repertoires in aging, cancer and after chemotherapy. TCRdb reanalysed the multiplex PCR reads using MiXCR and keeps one entry per CDR3 protein. The sample records 8,500 to 10,000 distinct CDR3 sequences, about two fifths being singletons. Sequenced sample: blood. The receptors shown here come from a human donor in good health. CDR3s include the opening cysteine and the closing phenylalanine or tryptophan. Fields, in order: CDR3 DNA, CDR3 protein, V gene, clone size, J gene, D gene. The D gene is left open where the match is weak. Where a row states a size, it is once, few, many or the class of an expanded clone; other rows omit it.

cdr3_nt: TGTGCCAGCAGCCTCAGGAGAGATACGCAGTATTTT; cdr3_aa: CASSLRRDTQYF; v_call: TRBV6-2/TRBV6-3; clone_size: -; j_call: TRBJ2-3; d_call: -
cdr3_nt: TGTGCCAGCAGCCCCCGGGCAAGGAGCCCCTACGAGCAGTACTTC; cdr3_aa: CASSPRARSPYEQYF; v_call: TRBV7-6; clone_size: -; j_call: TRBJ2-7; d_call: -
cdr3_nt: TGTGCCAGCAGCCTCTGGACAGGGCTTAATTCACCCCTCCACTTT; cdr3_aa: CASSLWTGLNSPLHF; v_call: TRBV5-5; clone_size: -; j_call: TRBJ1-6; d_call: TRBD1
cdr3_nt: TGTGCCAGCAGCCGGGGGGCCAACTACAATGAGCAGTTCTTC; cdr3_aa: CASSRGANYNEQFF; v_call: TRBV7-2; clone_size: -; j_call: TRBJ2-1; d_call: -
cdr3_nt: TGTGCCAGCAGTCAGGACGCGAGCGCTGAAGCTTTCTTT; cdr3_aa: CASSQDASAEAFF; v_call: TRBV6-5; clone_size: -; j_call: TRBJ1-1; d_call: -
cdr3_nt: TGCAGCGGAACCTCACGGGGGTACACTGAAGCTTTCTTT; cdr3_aa: CSGTSRGYTEAFF; v_call: TRBV29-1; clone_size: medium-sized; j_call: TRBJ1-1; d_call: -
cdr3_nt: TGTGCCAGCAGCGACAGTCGGTCGGATACGCAGTATTTT; cdr3_aa: CASSDSRSDTQYF; v_call: TRBV12-3/TRBV12-4; clone_size: -; j_call: TRBJ2-3; d_call: -
cdr3_nt: TGTGCCAGCAGCTTGCGTCCGGCAGGCTACGAGCAGTACTTC; cdr3_aa: CASSLRPAGYEQYF; v_call: TRBV5-7; clone_size: few; j_call: TRBJ2-7; d_call: -
cdr3_nt: TGTGCCAGCAGCCAGTGGGGCTCACCCCTCCACTTT; cdr3_aa: CASSQWGSPLHF; v_call: TRBV7-9; clone_size: once; j_call: TRBJ1-6; d_call: -
cdr3_nt: TGTGCCAGCAGCTTTGGGGGGAGCACAGATACGCAGTATTTT; cdr3_aa: CASSFGGSTDTQYF; v_call: TRBV5-6; clone_size: few; j_call: TRBJ2-3; d_call: -
cdr3_nt: TGCGCCAGCAGCATGTCCCCTGGAAACACCATATATTTT; cdr3_aa: CASSMSPGNTIYF; v_call: TRBV5-3; clone_size: -; j_call: TRBJ1-3; d_call: -
cdr3_nt: TGTGCCAGCAGCTTAAGGAGCTCCCGAGGGACAGATACGCAGTATTTT; cdr3_aa: CASSLRSSRGTDTQYF; v_call: TRBV7-2; clone_size: -; j_call: TRBJ2-3; d_call: -
cdr3_nt: TGTGTCAGCCGCGACTACAATGAGCAGTTCTTC; cdr3_aa: CVSRDYNEQFF; v_call: TRBV18; clone_size: once; j_call: TRBJ2-1; d_call: -
cdr3_nt: TGCGCCAGCCGGGAGGGAGGAACAGATACGCAGTATTTT; cdr3_aa: CASREGGTDTQYF; v_call: TRBV5-1; clone_size: once; j_call: TRBJ2-3; d_call: TRBD2
cdr3_nt: TGTGCCTGGAGTGTTGGCAGGGGGCACACCGGGGAGCTGTTTTTT; cdr3_aa: CAWSVGRGHTGELFF; v_call: TRBV30; clone_size: few; j_call: TRBJ2-2; d_call: TRBD1
cdr3_nt: TGTGCCAGCAGCTCGTCGCGGGGAGGAGCCTCCTTC; cdr3_aa: CASSSSRGGASF; v_call: TRBV11-1; clone_size: -; j_call: TRBJ2-7; d_call: -
cdr3_nt: TGTGCCAGCAGTAGTTTGGGCGGGGGGTCCTACGAGCAGTACTTC; cdr3_aa: CASSSLGGGSYEQYF; v_call: TRBV6-5; clone_size: -; j_call: TRBJ2-7; d_call: TRBD2
cdr3_nt: TGTGCCAGCAGTTACTCCCGGTATAGCAATCAGCCCCAGCATTTT; cdr3_aa: CASSYSRYSNQPQHF; v_call: TRBV6-5; clone_size: few; j_call: TRBJ1-5; d_call: -
cdr3_nt: TGTGCCAGTAGTATGCGTACAACCTCTAACTATGGCTACACCTTC; cdr3_aa: CASSMRTTSNYGYTF; v_call: TRBV19; clone_size: -; j_call: TRBJ1-2; d_call: -
cdr3_nt: TGTGCCAGCTCACCAGAGGCAGGGGGGAACTATGGCTACACCTTC; cdr3_aa: CASSPEAGGNYGYTF; v_call: TRBV18; clone_size: -; j_call: TRBJ1-2; d_call: TRBD1
cdr3_nt: TGCGCCAGCAGCTTCTTGGCCTACAATGAGCAGTTCTTC; cdr3_aa: CASSFLAYNEQFF; v_call: TRBV5-1; clone_size: -; j_call: TRBJ2-1; d_call: -
cdr3_nt: TGTGCCAGCAGTGAACATCACGCAAGGGAAGATGGCTACACCTTC; cdr3_aa: CASSEHHAREDGYTF; v_call: TRBV6-1; clone_size: -; j_call: TRBJ1-2; d_call: -
cdr3_nt: TGTGCCAGCAGCTGGCAGGGTAATGAGCAGTTCTTC; cdr3_aa: CASSWQGNEQFF; v_call: TRBV7-2; clone_size: -; j_call: TRBJ2-1; d_call: -
cdr3_nt: TGTGCCAGCAGCGCGGGACTAGCGGGGTTATGGGTAGAGCAGTTCTTC; cdr3_aa: CASSAGLAGLWVEQFF; v_call: TRBV13; clone_size: -; j_call: TRBJ2-1; d_call: TRBD2
cdr3_nt: TGTGCCAGCAGTAGCGGGAGCACAGATACGCAGTATTTT; cdr3_aa: CASSSGSTDTQYF; v_call: TRBV6-4; clone_size: few; j_call: TRBJ2-3; d_call: -
cdr3_nt: TGTGCCAGCTCACTTGTCAGGGAACCCTCTGGGGCCAACGTCCTGACTTTC; cdr3_aa: CASSLVREPSGANVLTF; v_call: TRBV6-2/TRBV6-3; clone_size: -; j_call: TRBJ2-6; d_call: -
cdr3_nt: TGTGCCAGCAGTGAGGAGAGCTGGTGGGATACGCAGTATTTT; cdr3_aa: CASSEESWWDTQYF; v_call: TRBV6-4; clone_size: -; j_call: TRBJ2-3; d_call: -
cdr3_nt: TGTGCCAGCAGCTTGGGGCAGAATGCTTACAATGAGCAGTTCTTC; cdr3_aa: CASSLGQNAYNEQFF; v_call: TRBV11-1; clone_size: -; j_call: TRBJ2-1; d_call: -
cdr3_nt: TGTGCCAGCAGTCCCCAACTAGCGGGAGGCACCGGGGAGCTGTTTTTT; cdr3_aa: CASSPQLAGGTGELFF; v_call: TRBV12-3/TRBV12-4; clone_size: few; j_call: TRBJ2-2; d_call: TRBD2